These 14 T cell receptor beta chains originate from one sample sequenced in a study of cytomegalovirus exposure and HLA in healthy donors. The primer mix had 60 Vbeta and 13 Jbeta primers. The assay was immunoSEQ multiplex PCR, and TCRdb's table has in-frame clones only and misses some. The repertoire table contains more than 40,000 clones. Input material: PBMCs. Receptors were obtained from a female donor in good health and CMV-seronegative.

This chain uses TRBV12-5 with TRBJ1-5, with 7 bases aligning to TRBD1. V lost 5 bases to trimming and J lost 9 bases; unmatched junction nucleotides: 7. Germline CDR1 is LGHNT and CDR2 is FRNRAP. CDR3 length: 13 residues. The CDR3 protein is CASGDRETRPQHF. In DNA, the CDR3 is TGTGCTAGTGGTGACAGGGAGACTCGGCCCCAGCATTTT. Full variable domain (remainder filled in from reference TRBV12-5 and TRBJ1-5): DARVTQTPRHKVTEMGQEVTMRCQPILGHNTVFWYRQTMMQGLELLAYFRNRAPLDDSGMPKDRFSAEMPDATLATLKIQPSEPRDSAVYFCASGDRETRPQHFGDGTRLSIL.

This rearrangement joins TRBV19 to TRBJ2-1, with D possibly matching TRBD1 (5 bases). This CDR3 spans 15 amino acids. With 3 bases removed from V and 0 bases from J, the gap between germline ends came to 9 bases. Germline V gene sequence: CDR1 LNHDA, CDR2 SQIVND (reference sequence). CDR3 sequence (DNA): TGTGCCAGTAGTATTTCCAGGGTCTCCTACAATGAGCAGTTCTTC. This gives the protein CASSISRVSYNEQFF.

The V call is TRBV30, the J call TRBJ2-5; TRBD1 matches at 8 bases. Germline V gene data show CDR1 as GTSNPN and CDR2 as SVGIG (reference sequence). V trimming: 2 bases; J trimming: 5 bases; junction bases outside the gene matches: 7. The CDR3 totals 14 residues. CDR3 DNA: TGTGCCTGGAGTTCCGGACAGGGAACCGAGACCCAGTACTTC. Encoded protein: CAWSSGQGTETQYF.

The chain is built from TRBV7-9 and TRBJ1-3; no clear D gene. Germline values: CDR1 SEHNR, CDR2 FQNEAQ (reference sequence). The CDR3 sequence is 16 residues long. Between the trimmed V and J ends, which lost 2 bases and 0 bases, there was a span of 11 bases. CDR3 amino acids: CASSLRGLSSGNTIYF. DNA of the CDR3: TGTGCCAGCAGCTTAAGAGGGCTTAGCTCTGGAAACACCATATATTTT.

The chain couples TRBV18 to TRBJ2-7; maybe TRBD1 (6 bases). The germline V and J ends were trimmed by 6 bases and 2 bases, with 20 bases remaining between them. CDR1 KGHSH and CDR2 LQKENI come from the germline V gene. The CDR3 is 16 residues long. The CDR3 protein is CASSQKGQYNPYEQYF. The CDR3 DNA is TGTGCCAGCTCCCAGAAAGGACAGTATAATCCCTACGAGCAGTACTTC.

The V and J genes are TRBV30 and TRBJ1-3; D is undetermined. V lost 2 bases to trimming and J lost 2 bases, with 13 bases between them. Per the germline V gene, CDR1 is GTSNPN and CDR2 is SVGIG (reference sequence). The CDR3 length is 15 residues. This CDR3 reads CAWSRDIMAGNTIYF. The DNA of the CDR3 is TGTGCCTGGAGTCGAGACATTATGGCTGGAAACACCATATATTTT. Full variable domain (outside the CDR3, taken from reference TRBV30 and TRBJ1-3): SQTIHQWPATLVQPVGSPLSLECTVEGTSNPNLYWYRQAAGRGLQLLFYSVGIGQISSEVPQNLSASRPQDRQFILSSKKLLLSDSGFYLCAWSRDIMAGNTIYFGEGSWLTVV.

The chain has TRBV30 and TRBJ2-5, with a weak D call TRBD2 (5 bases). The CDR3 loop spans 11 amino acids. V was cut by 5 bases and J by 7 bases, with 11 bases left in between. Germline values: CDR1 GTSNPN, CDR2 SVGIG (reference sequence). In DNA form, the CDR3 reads TGTGCCTGGGAGCGGCTCGGGACCCAGTACTTC. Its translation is CAWERLGTQYF.

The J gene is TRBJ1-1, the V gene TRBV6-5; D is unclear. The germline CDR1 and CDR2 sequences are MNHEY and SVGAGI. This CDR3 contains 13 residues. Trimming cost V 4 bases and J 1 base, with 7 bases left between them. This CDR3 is CASSSGSNTEAFF. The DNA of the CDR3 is TGTGCCAGCAGTTCAGGTTCGAACACTGAAGCTTTCTTT.

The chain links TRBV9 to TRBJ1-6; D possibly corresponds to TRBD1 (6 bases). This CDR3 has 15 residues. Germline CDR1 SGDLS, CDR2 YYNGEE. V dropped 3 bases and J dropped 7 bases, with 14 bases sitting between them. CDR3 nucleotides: TGTGCCAGCAGCGAAACGACAGGCACAAATTCACCCCTCCACTTT. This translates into CASSETTGTNSPLHF.

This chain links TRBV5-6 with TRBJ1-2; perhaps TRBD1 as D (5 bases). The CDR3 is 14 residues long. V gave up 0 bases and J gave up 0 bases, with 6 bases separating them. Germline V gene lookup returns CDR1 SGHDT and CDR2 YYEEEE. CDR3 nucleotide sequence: TGTGCCAGCAGCTTGGGGGGGGCTAACTATGGCTACACCTTC. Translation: CASSLGGANYGYTF.

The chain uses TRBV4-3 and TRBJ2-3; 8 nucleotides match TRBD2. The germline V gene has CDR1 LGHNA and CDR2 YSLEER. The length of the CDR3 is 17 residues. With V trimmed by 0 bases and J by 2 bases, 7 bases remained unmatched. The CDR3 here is CASSQEGRGGFTDTQYF. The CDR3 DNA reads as TGCGCCAGCAGCCAAGAAGGTCGGGGGGGCTTCACAGATACGCAGTATTTT.

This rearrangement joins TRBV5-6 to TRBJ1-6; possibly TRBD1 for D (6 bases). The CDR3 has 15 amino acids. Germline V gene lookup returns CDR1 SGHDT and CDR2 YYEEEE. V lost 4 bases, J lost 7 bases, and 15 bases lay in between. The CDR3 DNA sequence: TGTGCCAGCAGCCCTGGGGGGGGGCGGAATTCACCCCTCCACTTT. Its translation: CASSPGGGRNSPLHF.

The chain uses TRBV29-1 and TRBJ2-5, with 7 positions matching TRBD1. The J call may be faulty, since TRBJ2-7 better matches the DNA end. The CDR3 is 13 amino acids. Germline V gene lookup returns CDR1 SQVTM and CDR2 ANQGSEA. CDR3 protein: CSVKQGSLYEQYF. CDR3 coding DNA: TGCAGCGTAAAACAGGGGAGCCTCTACGAGCAGTACTTC.

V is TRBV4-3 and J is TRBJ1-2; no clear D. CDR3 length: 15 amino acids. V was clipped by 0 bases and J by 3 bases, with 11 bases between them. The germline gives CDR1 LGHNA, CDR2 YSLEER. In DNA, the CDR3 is TGCGCCAGCAGCCAAGATAATCGCGTAGACTATGGCTACACCTTC. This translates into CASSQDNRVDYGYTF.